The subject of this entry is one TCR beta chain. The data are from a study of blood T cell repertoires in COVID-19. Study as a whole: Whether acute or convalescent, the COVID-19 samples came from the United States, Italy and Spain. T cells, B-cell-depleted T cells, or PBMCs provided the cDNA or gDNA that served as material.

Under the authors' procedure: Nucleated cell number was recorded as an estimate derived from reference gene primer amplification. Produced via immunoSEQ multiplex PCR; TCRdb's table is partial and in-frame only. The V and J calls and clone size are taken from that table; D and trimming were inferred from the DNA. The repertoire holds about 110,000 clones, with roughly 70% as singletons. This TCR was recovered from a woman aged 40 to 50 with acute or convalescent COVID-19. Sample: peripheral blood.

The CDR3 coding sequence is TGCGCCAGCAGCCTCTGGGGGCAACAAGAGACCCAGTACTTC. It specifies CASSLWGQQETQYF. The V call is TRBV5-1, the J call TRBJ2-5; weak D call: TRBD1 (6 bases). Per the germline V gene, CDR1 is SGHRS and CDR2 is YFSETQ. The V end was cut by 4 bases, the J end by 2 bases, with 12 bases between. This CDR3 comprises 14 residues.